The source of this T cell receptor beta chain is a study of OX40 agonist ivuxolimab in advanced cancers. Looking at the study overall: The dose-escalation cohort was about 80% male, with a mean age of around 60 years, ranging about 20 to 79. Three patients got partial responses; one had hepatocellular carcinoma and two had cutaneous melanoma.

TCRdb keeps only in-frame clones here, not all; method: immunoSEQ multiplex PCR. The sample records roughly 100,000 clones, about 90% being singletons. Study-wide points: Nonresponders included some who also had low normalized T-cell clonal expansion. No determination was made of the antigen specificity of the expanded peripheral T cells.

Worth noting for this clone: Its specificity is not known.

Trimming removed 5 bases from V and 1 base from J, with 10 bases in between. Germline lookup yields CDR1 SGHTA and CDR2 FQGNSA. The CDR3 sequence is 14 residues long. The clonotype originates from an adult with an advanced solid tumor such as melanoma, head and neck, liver or kidney cancer. This specimen consisted of CD4+ or CD8+ T cells sorted from blood, obtained in a trial of the OX40 agonist ivuxolimab. The V call is TRBV7-2, the J call TRBJ2-3; maybe TRBD2 (6 bases). Here the CDR3 DNA reads TGTGCCAGCAGCCTCCAGCGGGGCACAGATACGCAGTATTTT. This gives the protein CASSLQRGTDTQYF.